The 21 T cell receptor beta chains listed next were all sequenced from one sample in a study of control samples from healthy donors and cancer patients. TCRdb's table, derived via immunoSEQ multiplex PCR, lists solely in-frame clones and lacks some. The table lists roughly 100,000 clones, around 86% of them singletons. The sample comprised blood. The origin of the receptors is a woman in her 50s in good health.

The chain uses TRBV11-2 and TRBJ2-5; 9 positions match TRBD2. V shed 1 base, J shed 2 bases, and the junction held 5 bases outside the gene matches. CDR3 size: 16 residues. CDR1 is SGHAT and CDR2 is FQNNGV in the germline V gene. CDR3 sequence reads: CASSLGLAVRQETQYF. CDR3 coding DNA: TGTGCCAGCAGCTTAGGACTAGCGGTCAGACAAGAGACCCAGTACTTC.

Notes on this clone: Other DNA sequences in the sample encode the same CDR3. The V and J genes are TRBV12-5 and TRBJ1-1; TRBD1 matches at 7 bases. This CDR3 has 14 amino acids. Germline V CDR1 and CDR2: LGHNT, FRNRAP. The J segment lost 3 bases and the V segment lost 5 bases, leaving 6 bases of the junction unmatched. The CDR3 region has the DNA TGTGCTAGTGGTCTCAACAGGGGCCACACTGAAGCTTTCTTT. Translated, it gives CASGLNRGHTEAFF. The variable domain in full, completed from reference TRBV12-5 and TRBJ1-1, reads DARVTQTPRHKVTEMGQEVTMRCQPILGHNTVFWYRQTMMQGLELLAYFRNRAPLDDSGMPKDRFSAEMPDATLATLKIQPSEPRDSAVYFCASGLNRGHTEAFFGQGTRLTVV.

The chain combines TRBV28 with TRBJ1-1; D remains ambiguous. The V gene lost 1 base and the J gene lost 7 bases, with 19 bases spanning the gap. Germline values: CDR1 MDHEN, CDR2 SYDVKM. CDR3 length: 16 residues. CDR3 loop: CASSLFSAGEKGEAFF. For the CDR3, the DNA is TGTGCCAGCAGTTTATTCTCCGCAGGCGAGAAGGGTGAAGCTTTCTTT.

This chain uses TRBV28 with TRBJ1-5; D is uncertain. CDR1 is MDHEN and CDR2 is SYDVKM in the germline V gene. CDR3 size: 12 residues. Trimming left V 6 bases short and J 3 bases short, with 6 bases between. In nucleotides, the CDR3 is TGTGCCAGCAGATGGTTCAATCAGCCCCAGCATTTT. Protein sequence: CASRWFNQPQHF.

The CDR3 protein is CSASKRAGAGGDTQYF. CDR3 DNA: TGCAGTGCTAGTAAGCGCGCGGGAGCGGGAGGTGATACGCAGTATTTT. The chain uses TRBV20-1 and TRBJ2-3; 9 nucleotides align to TRBD2. This CDR3 comprises 16 residues. Germline lookup yields CDR1 DFQATT and CDR2 SNEGSKA (reference sequence). The V gene end was trimmed by 3 bases and the J gene end by 6 bases; junction bases not matched to a gene: 13.

V gene TRBV5-6 combines with J gene TRBJ1-1; no definite D call. Per the germline V gene, CDR1 is SGHDT and CDR2 is YYEEEE. CDR3 length: 13 residues. The ends were cut back, 0 bases at V and 4 bases at J, with 7 bases in the middle. DNA of the CDR3: TGTGCCAGCAGCTTGGCGGGCCTCACTGAAGCTTTCTTT. Protein product: CASSLAGLTEAFF.

The chain employs TRBV5-4 and TRBJ2-5; 9 bases agree with TRBD2. This CDR3 is 17 amino acids long. Germline CDR1 and CDR2: SGHNT and YYREEE (reference sequence). The junction had 15 bases not matched to a gene; V was cut back by 4 bases and J by 5 bases. The DNA for the CDR3 is TGTGCCAGCAGCCCCCCACGCGGGAGGGGTGGCGGGGAGACCCAGTACTTC. Its translation is CASSPPRGRGGGETQYF.

V is TRBV7-9 and J is TRBJ2-5; 8 bases are shared with TRBD1. This CDR3 spans 15 amino acids. The J segment lost 1 base and the V segment lost 5 bases, leaving 6 bases of the junction unmatched. CDR1 is SEHNR, CDR2 FQNEAQ, per germline (reference sequence). The CDR3 spells CASSLMGQVQETQYF. The CDR3 nucleotides read TGTGCCAGCAGCCTGATGGGACAGGTCCAAGAGACCCAGTACTTC.

The CDR3, as DNA: TGTGCCAGCAGTTACTCGAATAGGGGGAGCTCGTCGGGGACCCAGTACTTC. It encodes CASSYSNRGSSSGTQYF. The J gene is TRBJ2-5, the V gene TRBV6-2 or TRBV6-3; D is perhaps TRBD1 (6 bases). V was shortened by 0 bases and J by 7 bases, with 21 bases between the two germline ends. Per the germline V gene, CDR1 is MNHEY and CDR2 is SVGEGT. This CDR3 spans 17 amino acids.

The rearrangement links TRBV5-1 to TRBJ1-2; 9 bases agree with TRBD1. CDR1 is SGHRS and CDR2 is YFSETQ in the germline V gene. There are 16 residues in the CDR3. Trimming removed 3 bases from V and 7 bases from J; junction bases left unmatched: 13. The CDR3 nucleotides are TGCGCCAGCAGCTCTCGGACAGGGGAACAATTATTTGGCTACACCTTC. This encodes CASSSRTGEQLFGYTF.

V and J are TRBV18 and TRBJ1-6; D uncertain. V was shortened by 6 bases and J by 3 bases, with 18 bases between the two germline ends. This CDR3 is 17 amino acids long. Per germline, CDR1 KGHSH and CDR2 LQKENI. CDR3 in amino acids: CASSPDGQSRYNSPLHF. For the CDR3, the DNA is TGTGCCAGCTCCCCGGACGGTCAGTCCCGCTATAATTCACCCCTCCACTTT.

The chain couples TRBV7-9 to TRBJ1-1; weak D call: TRBD1 (6 bases). CDR3 length equals 14 residues. Germline lookup yields CDR1 SEHNR and CDR2 FQNEAQ (reference sequence). The V and J ends lost 5 bases and 1 base respectively, with 11 bases between them. CDR3 coding DNA: TGTGCCAGCAGCCGAGGACAGTCGAACACTGAAGCTTTCTTT. As protein: CASSRGQSNTEAFF.

This clone appeared once. The DNA of the CDR3 is TGTGCCAGCAGCAGCCGACAGGTCGCAACTAATGAAAAACTGTTTTTT. Amino acids: CASSSRQVATNEKLFF. The chain couples TRBV7-9 to TRBJ1-4, with D perhaps matching TRBD1 (6 bases). The CDR3 length is 16 residues. CDR1 is SEHNR and CDR2 is FQNEAQ in the germline V gene (reference sequence). The V gene lost 5 bases and the J gene lost 0 bases, with 13 bases spanning the gap.

V and J are TRBV28 and TRBJ1-5, with D possibly matching TRBD1 (5 bases). Germline V lookup: CDR1 MDHEN, CDR2 SYDVKM. V shed 5 bases and J shed 3 bases, with 14 bases lying between them. The CDR3 has 15 residues. CDR3 protein: CASSLGARLNQPQHF. Written as DNA, the CDR3 is TGTGCCAGCAGTCTCGGGGCCAGACTCAATCAGCCCCAGCATTTT.

The rearrangement joins TRBV11-3 to TRBJ2-5; D is unclear. Germline V gives CDR1 SGHNT, CDR2 YENEEA. CDR3 length: 11 amino acids. Deletions cut 2 bases from V and 3 bases from J, with 1 base between. CDR3 nucleotide sequence: TGTGCCAGCAGCTTAAAAGAGACCCAGTACTTC. Translating gives CASSLKETQYF.

V usage is TRBV20-1 and J usage is TRBJ1-1, with no clear D. The CDR3 is made up of 11 amino acids. Germline lookup yields CDR1 DFQATT and CDR2 SNEGSKA (reference sequence). V lost 5 bases to trimming and J lost 7 bases, with 11 bases between them. The CDR3 reads CSAPVPGEAFF. The CDR3 DNA reads as TGCAGTGCTCCTGTTCCCGGTGAAGCTTTCTTT.

The V call is TRBV5-4, the J call TRBJ1-2, with D possibly matching TRBD1 (6 bases). Trimming removed 5 bases at V and 0 bases at J, with 17 bases between. The CDR3 contains 16 residues. Per germline, CDR1 SGHNT and CDR2 YYREEE (reference sequence). This CDR3 reads CASSKLTGTSNYGYTF. The CDR3 DNA sequence: TGTGCCAGCAGTAAACTTACAGGGACTTCTAACTATGGCTACACCTTC.

V usage is TRBV6-6 and J usage is TRBJ1-1, with 9 positions matching TRBD1. Looked up from germline, CDR1 is MNHNY and CDR2 is SVGAGI (reference sequence). This CDR3 contains 13 residues. Germline trimming cut 6 bases from V and 7 bases from J; bases unmatched to any gene: 6. CDR3 sequence reads: CASRNRGLSEAFF. The CDR3 bases are TGTGCCAGCAGGAACAGGGGGCTGAGTGAAGCTTTCTTT.

The chain employs TRBV13 and TRBJ1-1; D is uncertain. CDR1 and CDR2 from the germline V gene are PRHDT and FYEKMQ (reference sequence). Trimming stripped 4 bases from V and 7 bases from J, with 22 bases between. The CDR3 length is 16 residues. As DNA, the CDR3 is TGTGCCAGCAGCTATCGCTCAGTCTTAGCTGGAGGTGAAGCTTTCTTT. It codes for CASSYRSVLAGGEAFF.

The genes are TRBV11-3 and TRBJ2-5; TRBD2 matches 8 bases. J gave up 2 bases and V 3 bases, and 5 bases lay outside the gene matches. The CDR3 is 15 residues long. Germline V lookup: CDR1 SGHNT, CDR2 YENEEA. The CDR3 DNA sequence: TGTGCCAGCAGCTTTTGGCGGGGGGAACAAGAGACCCAGTACTTC. Translated, it gives CASSFWRGEQETQYF.

The rearrangement joins TRBV28 to TRBJ1-2, with D perhaps TRBD1 (6 bases). CDR3 length: 16 amino acids. Germline lookup yields CDR1 MDHEN and CDR2 SYDVKM. V dropped 5 bases and J dropped 1 base, with 17 bases sitting between them. As DNA, the CDR3 is TGTGCCAGCAGTCAGACAGGAAAAGTAATTAACTATGGCTACACCTTC. Amino acids: CASSQTGKVINYGYTF.